The source of this TCR beta chain is a study of shared clonotypes between healthy human individuals. The CDR3 spans 13 residues. Germline V gene data show CDR1 as MDHEN and CDR2 as SYDVKM. The V and J ends lost 3 bases and 8 bases, in that order; junction bases with no gene match: 4. Naive CD8 cells lacked CD45RO and underwent positive selection for CCR7, leaving out terminally differentiated effector memory CD45RA+ cells. Sequenced by immunoSEQ multiplex PCR; TCRdb stores in-frame clones only, minus some. The sample lists 750,000 to 1,000,000 clones, nearly 95% occurring once. Study results and caveats: Relative to memory subsets, naive subsets generally showed larger estimated richness.

As for this clone: What it binds is unknown.

This clonotype originated in a man aged 25-40 years in good health. The rearrangement joins TRBV28 to TRBJ2-4; 7 positions match TRBD1. The source material was naive CD8+ T cells sorted from blood. In DNA, the CDR3 is TGTGCCAGCAGTTTCGACAGGGTCGACATTCAGTACTTC. It yields the protein CASSFDRVDIQYF.